What follows are 3 T cell receptor beta chains derived from one specimen sequenced in a study of blood T cell repertoires in COVID-19. The assay was immunoSEQ multiplex PCR, and TCRdb's table has in-frame clones only and misses some. The table includes 200,000 to 300,000 clones, approximately 90% detected once. What was sequenced was peripheral blood. The origin of the receptors is a woman in her forties who had recovered from COVID-19.

This chain uses TRBV29-1 with TRBJ2-7; the D gene is possibly TRBD2 (6 bases). The ends were cut back, 3 bases at V and 6 bases at J, with 15 bases in the middle. The V gene's germline CDR1 is SQVTM and CDR2 ANQGSEA. The CDR3 spans 13 residues. The chain's CDR3 is CSVEVGSGFEQYF. CDR3 DNA: TGCAGCGTTGAGGTCGGTAGCGGCTTCGAGCAGTACTTC.

In its sample, this clone was seen a few times. The chain has TRBV10-3 and TRBJ1-1; 7 positions agree with TRBD1. Germline V gene sequence: CDR1 ENHRY, CDR2 SYGVKD. V lost 5 bases, J lost 0 bases, and 6 bases stayed unmatched. The CDR3 runs 15 residues. The CDR3 nucleotides read TGTGCCATCAGTCCTAAGGGACAGATGAACACTGAAGCTTTCTTT. It encodes CAISPKGQMNTEAFF.

This chain uses TRBV4-3 with TRBJ1-6; 8 positions match TRBD1. The CDR3 contains 15 residues. Per germline, CDR1 LGHNA and CDR2 YSLEER. V lost 5 bases, J lost 5 bases, and 5 bases stayed unmatched. The CDR3 nucleotides read TGCGCCAGCAGCGAACAACAGGGGGATAATTCACCCCTCCACTTT. This encodes CASSEQQGDNSPLHF.